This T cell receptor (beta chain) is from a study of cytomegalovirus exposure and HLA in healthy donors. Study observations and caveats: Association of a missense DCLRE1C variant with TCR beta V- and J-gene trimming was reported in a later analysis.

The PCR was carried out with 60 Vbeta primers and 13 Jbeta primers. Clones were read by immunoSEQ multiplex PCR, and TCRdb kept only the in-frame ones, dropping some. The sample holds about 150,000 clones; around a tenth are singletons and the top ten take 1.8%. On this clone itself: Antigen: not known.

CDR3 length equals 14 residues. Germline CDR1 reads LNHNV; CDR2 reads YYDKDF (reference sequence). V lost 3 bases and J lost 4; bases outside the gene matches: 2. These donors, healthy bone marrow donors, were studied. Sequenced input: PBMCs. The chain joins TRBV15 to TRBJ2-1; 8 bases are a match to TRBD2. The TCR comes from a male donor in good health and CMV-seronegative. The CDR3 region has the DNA TGTGCCACCAGCAGCGGGGGGGCTTACAATGAGCAGTTCTTC. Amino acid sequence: CATSSGGAYNEQFF.